This T cell receptor beta chain was captured by sequencing in a study of human T cells and chemical hapten exposure. Time point meaning: patch test 3, about 24 weeks after DPC sensitization. Treatment specified: therapeutic diphenylcyclopropenone sensitization with weekly scalp DPC. At every patch-test visit, blood was drawn before the patch test was applied. This clonotype has just a few counts. TCRdb redid the calling of the RACE reads with MiXCR, one entry per CDR3 protein. Among 80,000 to 100,000 distinct CDR3 sequences, roughly a tenth were seen once, and the ten largest hold 1% to 1.2%. Sequencing was performed on whole blood, taken in connection with sensitization to the hapten diphenylcyclopropenone (DPC). The clonotype originates from a woman aged 25 to 45 with alopecia areata. Some clones in this sample may be carry-over from other donors' samples.

CDR3 loop: CASSPIGNYGYTF. In DNA form, the CDR3 reads TGTGCCAGCAGTCCTATCGGTAACTATGGCTACACCTTC. The chain recombines TRBV28 with TRBJ1-2, with D unresolved. Germline V CDR1 and CDR2: MDHEN, SYDVKM. The ends were cut back, 5 bases at V and 1 base at J, with 8 bases in the middle. The CDR3 runs to 13 residues.